This T cell receptor beta chain was profiled in a study of T cell responses to AZD1222 COVID-19 vaccine. General study results and limits: A mostly white British donor set with more females was recruited, and clonal diversity was possibly underestimated. Among those given AZD1222, only six were seropositive at baseline.

Clones were sequenced by immunoSEQ multiplex PCR, and TCRdb holds only the in-frame ones, with some missing. The sample lists over 100,000 clones, roughly 88% occurring once. The germline V gene has CDR1 MNHNS and CDR2 SASEGT. Trimming took 1 base from V and 2 from J, leaving 13 bases between them. The CDR3 is 16 amino acids. This clone has more than one count but fewer than ten. Its specificity is unknown. The sample in question was peripheral blood, obtained 28 days after the second AZD1222 dose. This clonotype originated in an adult who received the AZD1222 COVID-19 vaccine. This chain links TRBV6-1 with TRBJ2-3; the D gene is possibly TRBD2 (6 bases). The CDR3 spells CASSEGGVPFTDTQYF. CDR3 sequence (DNA): TGTGCCAGCAGTGAAGGGGGGGTCCCCTTCACAGATACGCAGTATTTT.